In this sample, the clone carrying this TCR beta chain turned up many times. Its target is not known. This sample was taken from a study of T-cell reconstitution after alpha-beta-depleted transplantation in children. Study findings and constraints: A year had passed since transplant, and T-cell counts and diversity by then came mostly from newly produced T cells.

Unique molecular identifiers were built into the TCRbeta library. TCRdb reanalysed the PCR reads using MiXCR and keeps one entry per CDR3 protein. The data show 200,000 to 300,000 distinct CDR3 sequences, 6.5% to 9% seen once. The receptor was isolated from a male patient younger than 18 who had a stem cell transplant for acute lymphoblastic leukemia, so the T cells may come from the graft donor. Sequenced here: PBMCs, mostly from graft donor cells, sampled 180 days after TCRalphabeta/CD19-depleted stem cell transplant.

The CDR3, as DNA: TGTGCTAGCGTGACTAGTGACACCGGGGAGCTGTTTTTT. Protein: CASVTSDTGELFF. This sequence joins TRBV7-7 and TRBJ2-2; the D gene is possibly TRBD2 (6 bases). Germline V gives CDR1 SSHAT, CDR2 FNYEAQ (reference sequence). This CDR3 has 13 amino acids.